One and the same sample provided the 9 T cell receptor beta chains below, sequenced in a study of spatial heterogeneity in lung cancer. Regarding time point: blood at routine non-recurrence follow-up after resection. TCRdb reanalysed the 5' RACE reads using MiXCR and keeps one entry per CDR3 protein. This table has about 100,000 distinct CDR3 sequences, roughly 19% appearing once. Sample: PBMCs, taken at follow-up. Receptors were obtained from a male donor with early-stage non-small cell lung cancer.

This clonotype came up a few times. The gene calls are TRBV20-1 and TRBJ1-1, with D perhaps TRBD1 (6 bases). Trimming left V 2 bases short and J 7 bases short, with 17 bases between. Germline assignment: CDR1 DFQATT and CDR2 SNEGSKA (reference sequence). The CDR3 loop spans 14 amino acids. CDR3 region: CSARFGTGRLEAFF. The CDR3 DNA reads TGCAGTGCTAGATTCGGAACAGGGCGGCTTGAAGCTTTCTTT.

The chain joins TRBV27 to TRBJ2-3, with D maybe TRBD2 (5 bases). Germline V lookup: CDR1 MNHEY, CDR2 SMNVEV (reference sequence). The CDR3 has 16 residues. V was shortened by 2 bases and J by 7 bases, with 19 bases between the two germline ends. The DNA of the CDR3 is TGTGCCAGCAGTTTAACACAGCTTCTCCAGACTAATACGCAGTATTTT. Protein sequence: CASSLTQLLQTNTQYF.

The genes are TRBV27 and TRBJ2-1; D gene uncertain. Germline CDR1 reads MNHEY; CDR2 reads SMNVEV (reference sequence). V lost 6 bases to trimming and J lost 1 base, with 10 bases between them. The CDR3 totals 14 residues. CDR3 DNA sequence: TGTGCCAGCAGGGCGCGGCTGTCCTACAATGAGCAGTTCTTC. Amino acid sequence: CASRARLSYNEQFF.

The chain links TRBV5-6 to TRBJ1-1; 8 nucleotides align to TRBD1. V trimming: 5 bases; J trimming: 2 bases; junction bases outside the gene matches: 8. Germline lookup yields CDR1 SGHDT and CDR2 YYEEEE. The CDR3 runs 15 residues. CDR3 sequence reads: CASRGGQGRNTEAFF. For the CDR3, the DNA is TGTGCCAGCAGGGGCGGACAGGGACGAAACACTGAAGCTTTCTTT.

This sequence joins TRBV6-6 and TRBJ2-1; D is unresolved. V dropped 2 bases and J dropped 7 bases, with 6 bases sitting between them. CDR1 and CDR2 from the germline V gene are MNHNY and SVGAGI (reference sequence). The CDR3 runs 12 residues. The CDR3 spells CASSYKGNEQFF. The CDR3, as DNA: TGTGCCAGCAGTTACAAGGGAAATGAGCAGTTCTTC.

There are many counts of this clonotype. The chain combines TRBV7-3 with TRBJ2-2; weak D call: TRBD2 (5 bases). The germline gives CDR1 SGHTA, CDR2 FQGTGA. This CDR3 region has 15 residues. Between the trimmed V and J ends, which lost 6 bases and 0 bases, there was a span of 11 bases. The CDR3 sequence: CASRAEVTNTGELFF. CDR3 bases: TGTGCCAGCAGGGCGGAGGTCACGAACACCGGGGAGCTGTTTTTT.

This clonotype was seen only a few times. The V gene is TRBV7-6, the J gene TRBJ2-5, with 9 nucleotides matching TRBD1. Per the germline V gene, CDR1 is SGHVS and CDR2 is FNYEAQ. CDR3 length: 14 residues. V shed 3 bases, J shed 5 bases, and the junction held 4 bases outside the gene matches. CDR3 sequence: CASSLGTGLETQYF. The CDR3 DNA is TGTGCCAGCAGCTTGGGGACAGGGCTGGAGACCCAGTACTTC.

This clonotype occurred many times. The chain employs TRBV20-1 and TRBJ2-3, with D tentatively TRBD1 or TRBD2 (6 bases each). The V gene's germline CDR1 is DFQATT and CDR2 SNEGSKA (reference sequence). The CDR3 is 14 amino acids. Trimming removed 1 base from V and 6 bases from J, with 14 bases in between. CDR3 amino acids: CSARGGAYSDTQYF. CDR3 sequence (DNA): TGCAGTGCTAGAGGGGGGGCCTATTCGGATACGCAGTATTTT.

This clonotype was seen just once. The V and J genes are TRBV5-4 and TRBJ2-3; the D gene is possibly TRBD2 (5 bases). Trimming took 0 bases from V and 0 from J, leaving 8 bases between them. Germline values: CDR1 SGHNT, CDR2 YYREEE (reference sequence). CDR3 length: 15 residues. The CDR3 reads CASSLAASSTDTQYF. Here the CDR3 DNA reads TGTGCCAGCAGCTTGGCTGCTAGCAGCACAGATACGCAGTATTTT.